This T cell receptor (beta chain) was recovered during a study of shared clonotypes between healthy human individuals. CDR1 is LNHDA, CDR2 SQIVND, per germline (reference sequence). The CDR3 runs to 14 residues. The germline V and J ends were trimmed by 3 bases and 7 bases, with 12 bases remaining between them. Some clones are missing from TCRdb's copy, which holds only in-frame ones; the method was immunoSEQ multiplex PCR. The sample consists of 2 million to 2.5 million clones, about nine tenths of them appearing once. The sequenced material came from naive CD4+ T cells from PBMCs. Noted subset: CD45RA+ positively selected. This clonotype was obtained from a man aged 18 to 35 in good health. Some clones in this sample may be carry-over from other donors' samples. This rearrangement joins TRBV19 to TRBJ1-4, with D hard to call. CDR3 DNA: TGTGCCAGTAGTATTCTGGTGGGAAGTGAAAAACTGTTTTTT. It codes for CASSILVGSEKLFF.